This TCR beta chain is drawn from a study of blood T cell repertoires in COVID-19. In the authors' workflow: Reference gene primer amplification in the assay estimated nucleated cell counts. Profiling relied on immunoSEQ multiplex PCR, and the TCRdb table lists in-frame clones only, not all of them. Clone size and V and J calls were adopted from that table, with D and trimming inferred from the DNA. The sample records a few hundred thousand clones, more than 75% being singletons. Sequenced: PBMCs or T cells enriched from blood (not recorded which). The receptor comes from a woman younger than 35 who had recovered from COVID-19.

The CDR3 bases are TGCGCCAGCAGCAATAGCGGGGGGATGTATACGCAGTATTTT. It codes for CASSNSGGMYTQYF. The V call is TRBV4-1, the J call TRBJ2-3, with 10 bases fitting TRBD2. The V gene's germline CDR1 is MGHRA and CDR2 YSYEKL. V shed 5 bases and J 7 bases; nucleotides not matched to a gene: 6. The CDR3 has 14 residues.